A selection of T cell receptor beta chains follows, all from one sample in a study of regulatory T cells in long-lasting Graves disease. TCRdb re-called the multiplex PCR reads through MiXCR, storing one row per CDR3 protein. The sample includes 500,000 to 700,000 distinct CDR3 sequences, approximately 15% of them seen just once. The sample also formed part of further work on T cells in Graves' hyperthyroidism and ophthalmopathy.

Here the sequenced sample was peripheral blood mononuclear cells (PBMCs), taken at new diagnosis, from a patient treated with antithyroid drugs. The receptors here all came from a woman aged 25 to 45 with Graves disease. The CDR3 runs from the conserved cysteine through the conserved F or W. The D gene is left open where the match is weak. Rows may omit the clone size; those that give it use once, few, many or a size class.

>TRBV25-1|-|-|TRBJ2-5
TGTGCCAGCAGTGAATGTCCGAGAAACCAAGAGACCCAGTACTTC
CASSECPRNQETQYF
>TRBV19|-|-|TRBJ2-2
TGTGCCAGTAGTTTTACAGGGAGTGCCGGGGAGCTGTTTTTT
CASSFTGSAGELFF
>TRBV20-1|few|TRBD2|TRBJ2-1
TGCAGTCGGCCCGGGACTAGCGGAAACAATGAGCAGTTCTTC
CSRPGTSGNNEQFF
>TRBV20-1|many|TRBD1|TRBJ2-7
TGCAGTGCCAAAACCCCACAGGGGCCTACTAGGGAGCAGTACTTC
CSAKTPQGPTREQYF
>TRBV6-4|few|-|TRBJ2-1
TGTGCCAGCAGTGACTTGGGTGCGGGCAATGAGCAGTTCTTC
CASSDLGAGNEQFF
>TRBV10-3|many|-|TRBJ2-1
TGTGCCATCTCGCTGGGGTTGGTTGAGCAGTTCTTC
CAISLGLVEQFF
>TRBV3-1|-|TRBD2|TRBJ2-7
TGTGCCAGCAGCCAAGGCGGGGCGACTAGCGGGACCTACGAGCAGTACTTC
CASSQGGATSGTYEQYF
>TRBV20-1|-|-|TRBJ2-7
TGCAGTGCCGTGAGACCGGACACCCCCTACGAGCAGTACTTC
CSAVRPDTPYEQYF
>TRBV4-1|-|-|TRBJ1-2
TGCGCCAGCAGCCAAGATCTTGGCTACACCTTC
CASSQDLGYTF
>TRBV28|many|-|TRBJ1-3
TGTGCCAGCAGGACAGGTTCTGGAAACACCATATATTTT
CASRTGSGNTIYF
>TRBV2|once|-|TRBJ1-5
TGTGCCAGCAGTTCACAGGAGTTGTCGAATCAGCCCCAGCATTTT
CASSSQELSNQPQHF
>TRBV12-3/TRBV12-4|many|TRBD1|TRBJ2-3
TGTGCCTCTCGTACCTCCGGGGACAGGGGCACAGATACGCAGTATTTT
CASRTSGDRGTDTQYF
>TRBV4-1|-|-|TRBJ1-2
TGCGCCAGCACCTTTCAGGGAGACTATGGCTACACCTTC
CASTFQGDYGYTF
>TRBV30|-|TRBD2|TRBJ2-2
TGTGCCTGGAAACCGGGACTAGCGGGACCCGGGGAGCTGTTTTTT
CAWKPGLAGPGELFF
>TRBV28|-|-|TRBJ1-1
TGTGCCAGCAGAGATACCCCTGAAGCTTTCTTT
CASRDTPEAFF
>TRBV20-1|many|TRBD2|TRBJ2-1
TGCAGTGCTAGCGGGAGGAGCCATAATTCCTACAATGAGCAGTTCTTC
CSASGRSHNSYNEQFF
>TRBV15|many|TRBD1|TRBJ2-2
TGTGCCACCAGCAGAGGAATGGGACAGGGGGTCGGGGAGCTGTTTTTT
CATSRGMGQGVGELFF
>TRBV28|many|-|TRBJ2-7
TGTGCCAGCAGTTTGTCTCCGAAGCGGGTCAGCTCCTACGAGCAGTACTTC
CASSLSPKRVSSYEQYF
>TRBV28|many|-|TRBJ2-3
TGTGCCAGCTCTCTAAGGGGGGGTGGAGCAGATACGCAGTATTTT
CASSLRGGGADTQYF
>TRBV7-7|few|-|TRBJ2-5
TGTGCTAGCAGCTTAGATTATCTAGCCGGGACCCAGTACTTC
CASSLDYLAGTQYF
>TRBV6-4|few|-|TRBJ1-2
TGTGCCAGCAGTGACTCTTCGGGGGGATACTATGGCTACACCTTC
CASSDSSGGYYGYTF
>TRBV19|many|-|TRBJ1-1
TGTGCCAGCCGGATTTACGAAGGGGGGATGGCTTTCTTT
CASRIYEGGMAFF
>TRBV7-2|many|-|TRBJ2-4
TGTGCCAGCAGCTTAGTGGGCGGCCACGGGACCAAAAACATTCAGTACTTC
CASSLVGGHGTKNIQYF
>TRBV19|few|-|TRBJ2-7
TGTGCCAGTAGTATGGGGCCAGACTCCTACGAGCAGTACTTC
CASSMGPDSYEQYF